The rows below give T cell receptor beta chains drawn from one sample of a study of beta chain features in type 1 diabetes. The table came from immunoSEQ multiplex PCR; TCRdb's copy has only in-frame clones and leaves some out. The sample shows around 25,000 clones, about 71% of them seen only once. Sequenced: stem cell memory CD4+ T cells from blood. These receptor sequences come from a woman in her thirties or forties with type 1 diabetes. Each CDR3 is given with its conserved first and last residue. Each record gives: CDR3 length, D gene, J gene, clone size, V gene, CDR3 protein, CDR3 DNA. The D gene is left open where the match is weak. Size values are once, few and many counts, or a class for expanded clones, and some rows have none.

15 | - | TRBJ2-7 | few | TRBV5-1 | CASSLDRTIVAEQYF | TGCGCCAGCAGCTTGGATCGGACAATAGTCGCCGAGCAGTACTTC
15 | - | TRBJ2-3 | - | TRBV14 | CASSGRGAGTDTQYF | TGTGCCAGCAGCGGCCGGGGGGCCGGCACAGATACGCAGTATTTT
12 | - | TRBJ2-7 | - | TRBV7-2 | CASSPGVQEQYF | TGTGCCAGCAGCCCGGGAGTTCAAGAGCAGTACTTC
15 | - | TRBJ2-3 | - | TRBV7-2 | CASSPRPQSTDTQYF | TGTGCCAGCAGCCCCCGCCCACAAAGCACAGATACGCAGTATTTT
14 | TRBD1 | TRBJ2-5 | - | TRBV7-2 | CASSLTGGVETQYF | TGTGCCAGCAGCCTAACAGGGGGCGTGGAGACCCAGTACTTC
13 | - | TRBJ1-1 | - | TRBV4-2 | CASSLGRGTEAFF | TGTGCCAGCAGCTTGGGGAGGGGGACTGAAGCTTTCTTT
14 | - | TRBJ2-3 | - | TRBV19 | CASSVGTSTDTQYF | TGTGCCAGTAGTGTCGGGACTTCCACAGATACGCAGTATTTT
14 | - | TRBJ1-5 | - | TRBV7-9 | CASQKGEWNQPQHF | TGTGCCAGCCAAAAGGGGGAGTGGAATCAGCCCCAGCATTTT
14 | TRBD1 | TRBJ2-2 | - | TRBV7-7 | CASSKTGGGGELFF | TGTGCTAGCAGCAAAACAGGGGGCGGCGGGGAGCTGTTTTTT
14 | - | TRBJ1-1 | - | TRBV5-1 | CASSLLGLNTEAFF | TGCGCCAGCAGCCTCCTGGGCCTGAACACTGAAGCTTTCTTT
15 | TRBD2 | TRBJ2-7 | - | TRBV7-3 | CASSSGGGQTYEQYF | TGTGCCAGCAGCTCTGGGGGGGGTCAGACCTACGAGCAGTACTTC
16 | - | TRBJ1-6 | - | TRBV7-9 | CASSLAGGGSNSPLHF | TGTGCCAGCAGCTTAGCGGGGGGAGGCTCTAATTCACCCCTCCACTTT
13 | TRBD1 | TRBJ1-6 | - | TRBV10-3 | CVTLGDRGSPLHF | TGTGTCACCTTGGGGGACAGGGGATCACCCCTCCACTTT
13 | - | TRBJ1-5 | - | TRBV29-1 | CSVVEAGGQPQHF | TGCAGCGTTGTCGAGGCAGGAGGCCAGCCCCAGCATTTT
16 | - | TRBJ1-5 | - | TRBV4-1 | CASSQEISYSNQPQHF | TGCGCCAGCAGCCAAGAAATCAGTTATAGCAATCAGCCCCAGCATTTT
13 | - | TRBJ1-2 | - | TRBV7-9 | CASSLQEGNGYTF | TGTGCCAGCAGCTTACAGGAAGGAAATGGCTACACCTTC
14 | - | TRBJ1-2 | - | TRBV29-1 | CSVEDQGAGYGYTF | TGCAGCGTTGAAGATCAAGGGGCAGGGTATGGCTACACCTTC
15 | - | TRBJ2-7 | few | TRBV7-2 | CASSPGWGDLAEQYF | TGTGCCAGCAGCCCCGGTTGGGGGGACTTGGCCGAGCAGTACTTC
20 | - | TRBJ2-3 | - | TRBV5-1 | CASSYRRIHIQGGGTDTQYF | TGCGCCAGCAGCTATCGAAGAATCCATATCCAGGGGGGAGGCACAGATACGCAGTATTTT
15 | - | TRBJ1-1 | - | TRBV7-9 | CASSGAGAMNTEAFF | TGTGCCAGCAGCGGTGCGGGGGCAATGAACACTGAAGCTTTCTTT
13 | - | TRBJ2-5 | - | TRBV11-2 | CASSSSGGETQYF | TGTGCCAGCAGCTCGTCAGGAGGAGAGACCCAGTACTTC
13 | TRBD2 | TRBJ2-7 | - | TRBV29-1 | CSVLAGPLTEQYF | TGCAGCGTCCTAGCGGGCCCCCTCACTGAGCAGTACTTC
13 | - | TRBJ1-1 | - | TRBV6-5 | CASSYRVNTEAFF | TGTGCCAGCAGTTACCGGGTGAACACTGAAGCTTTCTTT
18 | TRBD1 | TRBJ1-1 | - | TRBV19 | CASSGRGTGTSTHTEAFF | TGTGCCAGTAGTGGGCGCGGGACAGGGACGAGTACTCACACTGAAGCTTTCTTT
16 | TRBD1 | TRBJ2-7 | - | TRBV5-4 | CASSQPIGQGQYEQYF | TGTGCCAGCAGCCAACCAATAGGACAGGGTCAATACGAGCAGTACTTC
16 | TRBD2 | TRBJ2-1 | - | TRBV5-6 | CASSFTPRGGYNEQFF | TGTGCCAGCAGCTTTACCCCACGGGGGGGCTACAATGAGCAGTTCTTC
14 | - | TRBJ2-6 | - | TRBV4-1 | CASSHLSGANVLTF | TGCGCCAGCAGCCACCTCTCTGGGGCCAACGTCCTGACTTTC
14 | - | TRBJ1-6 | - | TRBV19 | CASTSGMENSPLHF | TGTGCCAGTACTTCCGGTATGGAGAATTCACCCCTCCACTTT
15 | - | TRBJ1-5 | - | TRBV4-3 | CASSQGTGGRQPQHF | TGCGCCAGCAGCCAAGGGACCGGGGGGCGTCAGCCCCAGCATTTT